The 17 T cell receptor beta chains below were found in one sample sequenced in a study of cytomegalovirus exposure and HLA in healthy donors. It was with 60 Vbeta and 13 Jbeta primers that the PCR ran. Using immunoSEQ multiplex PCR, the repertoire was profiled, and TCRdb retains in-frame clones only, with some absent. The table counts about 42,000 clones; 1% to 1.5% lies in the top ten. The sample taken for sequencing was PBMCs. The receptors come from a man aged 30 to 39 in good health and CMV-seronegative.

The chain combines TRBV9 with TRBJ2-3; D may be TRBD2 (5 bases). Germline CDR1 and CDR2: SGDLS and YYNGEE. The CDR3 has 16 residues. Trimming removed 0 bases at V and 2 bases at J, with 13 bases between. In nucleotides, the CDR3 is TGTGCCAGCAGCGTAGGCTCTAGCTTAAACACAGATACGCAGTATTTT. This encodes CASSVGSSLNTDTQYF.

DNA of the CDR3: TGTGCCTGGGCCTCCCGGGGAGGGACTGAAGCTTTCTTT. Protein sequence: CAWASRGGTEAFF. This chain links TRBV30 with TRBJ1-1, with D hard to call. The CDR3 consists of 13 residues. Trimming left V 5 bases short and J 5 bases short, with 15 bases between. The V gene's germline CDR1 is GTSNPN and CDR2 SVGIG (reference sequence).

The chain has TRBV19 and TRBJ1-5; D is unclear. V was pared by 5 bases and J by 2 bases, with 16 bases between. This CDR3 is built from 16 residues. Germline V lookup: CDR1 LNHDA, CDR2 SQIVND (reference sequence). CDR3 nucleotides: TGTGCCAGTAGTGCAGGTACGGGAATGGGCAATCAGCCCCAGCATTTT. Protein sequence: CASSAGTGMGNQPQHF.

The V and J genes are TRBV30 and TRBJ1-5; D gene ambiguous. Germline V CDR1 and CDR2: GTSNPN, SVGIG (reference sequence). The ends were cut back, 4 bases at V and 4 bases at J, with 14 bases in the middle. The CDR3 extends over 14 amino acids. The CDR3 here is CAWNYGGQNQPQHF. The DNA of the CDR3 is TGTGCCTGGAACTACGGCGGTCAGAATCAGCCCCAGCATTTT.

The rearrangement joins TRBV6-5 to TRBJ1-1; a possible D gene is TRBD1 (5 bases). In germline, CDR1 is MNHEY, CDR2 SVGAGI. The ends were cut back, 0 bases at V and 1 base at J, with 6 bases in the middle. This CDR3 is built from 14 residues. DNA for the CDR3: TGTGCCAGCAGTTACTCAGGGGCGAACACTGAAGCTTTCTTT. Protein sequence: CASSYSGANTEAFF.

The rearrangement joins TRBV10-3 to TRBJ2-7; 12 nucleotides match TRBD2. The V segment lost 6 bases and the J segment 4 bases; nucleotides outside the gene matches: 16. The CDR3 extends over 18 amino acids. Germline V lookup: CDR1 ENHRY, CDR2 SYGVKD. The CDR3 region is CAISPGTVLAGGLYEQYF. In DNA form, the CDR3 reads TGTGCCATCAGCCCCGGGACAGTACTAGCGGGAGGATTATACGAGCAGTACTTC.

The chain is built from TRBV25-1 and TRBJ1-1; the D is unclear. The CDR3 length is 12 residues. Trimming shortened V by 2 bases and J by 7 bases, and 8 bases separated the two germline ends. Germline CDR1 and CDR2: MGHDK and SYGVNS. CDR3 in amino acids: CASSERGVEAFF. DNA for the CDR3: TGTGCCAGCAGTGAACGAGGCGTTGAAGCTTTCTTT.

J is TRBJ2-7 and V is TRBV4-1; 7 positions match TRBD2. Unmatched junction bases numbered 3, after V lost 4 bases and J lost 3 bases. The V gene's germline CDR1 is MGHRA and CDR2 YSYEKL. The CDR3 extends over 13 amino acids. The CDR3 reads CASSPWEGYEQYF. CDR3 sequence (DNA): TGCGCCAGCAGCCCCTGGGAGGGCTACGAGCAGTACTTC.

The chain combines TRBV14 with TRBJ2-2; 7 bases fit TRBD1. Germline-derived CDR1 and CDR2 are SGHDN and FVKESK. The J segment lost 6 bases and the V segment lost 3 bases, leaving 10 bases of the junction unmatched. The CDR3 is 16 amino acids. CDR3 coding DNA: TGTGCCAGCAGCCACCTCCCGACAGGGCGGGCCGGGGAGCTGTTTTTT. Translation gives CASSHLPTGRAGELFF.

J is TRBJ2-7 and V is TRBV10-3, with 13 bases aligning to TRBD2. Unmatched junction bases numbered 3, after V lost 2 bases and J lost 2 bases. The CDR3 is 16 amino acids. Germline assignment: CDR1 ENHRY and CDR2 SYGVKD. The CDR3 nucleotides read TGTGCCATCAGTGAGCCCGGACTAGCGGGGGCCTACGAGCAGTACTTC. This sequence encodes CAISEPGLAGAYEQYF.

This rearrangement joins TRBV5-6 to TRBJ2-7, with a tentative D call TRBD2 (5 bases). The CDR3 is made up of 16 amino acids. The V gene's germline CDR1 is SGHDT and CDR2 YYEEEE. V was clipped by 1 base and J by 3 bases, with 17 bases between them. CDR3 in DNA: TGTGCCAGCAGCTTGTACGATGGGAGTGGAAACTACGAGCAGTACTTC. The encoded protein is CASSLYDGSGNYEQYF.

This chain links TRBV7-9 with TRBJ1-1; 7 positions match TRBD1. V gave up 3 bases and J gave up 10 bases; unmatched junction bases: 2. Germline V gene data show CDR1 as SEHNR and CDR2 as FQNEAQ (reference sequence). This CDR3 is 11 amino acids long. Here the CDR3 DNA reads TGTGCCAGCAGCTTTTCAGGGGGAGCTTTCTTT. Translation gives CASSFSGGAFF.

The CDR3 spells CACRVGQGARYEQYF. As DNA, the CDR3 is TGTGCCTGCCGCGTCGGACAGGGGGCAAGGTACGAGCAGTACTTC. The chain is built from TRBV30 and TRBJ2-7, with TRBD1 matching 11 bases. Unmatched junction bases numbered 11, after V lost 6 bases and J lost 4 bases. CDR3 size: 15 residues. CDR1 is GTSNPN, CDR2 SVGIG, per germline (reference sequence). Drawing the rest from reference TRBV30 and TRBJ2-7, the complete variable domain is SQTIHQWPATLVQPVGSPLSLECTVEGTSNPNLYWYRQAAGRGLQLLFYSVGIGQISSEVPQNLSASRPQDRQFILSSKKLLLSDSGFYLCACRVGQGARYEQYFGPGTRLTVT.

The CDR3 region is CASSYLAGTISREQYF. In DNA form, the CDR3 reads TGTGCCAGCAGTTATCTTGCGGGTACCATATCGCGCGAGCAGTACTTC. The chain is built from TRBV6-5 and TRBJ2-7, with a weak D call TRBD2 (5 bases). Between the trimmed V and J ends, which lost 3 bases and 6 bases, there was a span of 21 bases. CDR3 length: 16 amino acids. Per germline, CDR1 MNHEY and CDR2 SVGAGI.

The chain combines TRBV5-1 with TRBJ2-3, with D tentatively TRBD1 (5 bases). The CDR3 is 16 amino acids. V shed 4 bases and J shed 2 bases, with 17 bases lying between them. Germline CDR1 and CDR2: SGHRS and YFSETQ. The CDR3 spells CASSLALQGFTDTQYF. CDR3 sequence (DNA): TGCGCCAGCAGCCTGGCGCTCCAGGGCTTCACAGATACGCAGTATTTT.

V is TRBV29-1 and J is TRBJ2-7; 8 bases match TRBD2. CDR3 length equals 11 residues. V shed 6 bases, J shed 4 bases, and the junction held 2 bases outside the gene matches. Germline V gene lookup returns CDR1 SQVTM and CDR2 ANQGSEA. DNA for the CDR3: TGCAGCGTCGGGAGGGAGTACGAGCAGTACTTC. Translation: CSVGREYEQYF.

The CDR3 here is CAWSDGQGVSDEQYF. The CDR3 region has the DNA TGTGCCTGGAGTGACGGACAGGGGGTGAGCGACGAGCAGTACTTC. The V gene is TRBV30, the J gene TRBJ2-7, with 10 bases fitting TRBD1. Trimming at V came to 1 base and at J to 5 bases, leaving 8 bases not matched to a gene. CDR1 is GTSNPN, CDR2 SVGIG, per germline (reference sequence). This CDR3 is built from 15 residues.